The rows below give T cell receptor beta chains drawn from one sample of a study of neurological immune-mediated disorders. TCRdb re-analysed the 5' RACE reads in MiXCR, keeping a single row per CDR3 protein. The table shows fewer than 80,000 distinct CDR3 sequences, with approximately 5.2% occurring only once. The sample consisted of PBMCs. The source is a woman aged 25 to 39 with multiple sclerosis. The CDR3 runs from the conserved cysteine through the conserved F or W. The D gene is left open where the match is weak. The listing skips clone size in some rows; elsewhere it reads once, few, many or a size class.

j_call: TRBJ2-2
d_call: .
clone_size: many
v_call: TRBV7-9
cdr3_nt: TGTGCCAGCAGCCACATTGGCGGAGGCCCGAACACCGGGGAGCTGTTTTTT
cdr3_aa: CASSHIGGGPNTGELFF

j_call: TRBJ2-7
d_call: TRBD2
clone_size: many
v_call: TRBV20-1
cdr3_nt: TGCAGTGCTTCGGGGGGGAGCTCCTACGAGCAGTACTTC
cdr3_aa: CSASGGSSYEQYF

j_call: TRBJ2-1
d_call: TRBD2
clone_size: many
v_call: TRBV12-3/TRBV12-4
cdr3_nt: TGTGCCAGCAGTCCAACTAGCGGGGGGGCGCAGTTCTTC
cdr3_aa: CASSPTSGGAQFF

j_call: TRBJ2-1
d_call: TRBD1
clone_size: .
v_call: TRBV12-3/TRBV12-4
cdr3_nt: TGTGCCAGCAGTTTCCAGGGCACAGGGGGTATGTACAATGAGCAGTTCTTC
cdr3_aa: CASSFQGTGGMYNEQFF

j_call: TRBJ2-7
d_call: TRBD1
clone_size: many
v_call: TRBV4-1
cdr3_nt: TGCGCCAGCAGCCAAGTGACAGGGGATGCCTACGAGCAGTACTTC
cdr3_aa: CASSQVTGDAYEQYF

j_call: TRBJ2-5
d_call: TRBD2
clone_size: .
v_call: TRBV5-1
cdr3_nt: TGCGCCAGCAGCTTGGTAGTAGCGGGGGAAGAGACCCAGTACTTC
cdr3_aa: CASSLVVAGEETQYF

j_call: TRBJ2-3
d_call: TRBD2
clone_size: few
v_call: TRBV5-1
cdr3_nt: TGCGCCAGCAGCCTCCGAGCGCCTCCGGGACTAGCGGGGGTGACTCGCACAGATACGCAGTATTTT
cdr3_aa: CASSLRAPPGLAGVTRTDTQYF

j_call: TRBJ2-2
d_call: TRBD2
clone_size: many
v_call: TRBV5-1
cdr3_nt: TGCGCCAGCAGCTTGCTAACTAGCGGGAACACCGGGGAGCTGTTTTTT
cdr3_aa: CASSLLTSGNTGELFF

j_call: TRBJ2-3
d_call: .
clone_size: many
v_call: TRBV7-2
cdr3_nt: TGTGCCAGCAGCCCCAGCCGAGTAAGGACAGATACGCAGTATTTT
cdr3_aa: CASSPSRVRTDTQYF

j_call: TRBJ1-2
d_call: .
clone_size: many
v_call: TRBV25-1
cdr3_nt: TGTGCCAGCAGTGCCCACACCTTC
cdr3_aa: CASSAHTF

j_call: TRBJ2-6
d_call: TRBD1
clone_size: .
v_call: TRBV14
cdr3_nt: TGTGCCAGCAGCCACCGGGACAGAGCCTCTGGGGCCAAAGTCCTGACTTTC
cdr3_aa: CASSHRDRASGAKVLTF

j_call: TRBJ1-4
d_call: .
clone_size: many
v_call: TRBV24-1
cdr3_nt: TGTGCCACCAGTCTGTTGACAATTCTGACAAAACTGTTTTTT
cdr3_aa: CATSLLTILTKLFF

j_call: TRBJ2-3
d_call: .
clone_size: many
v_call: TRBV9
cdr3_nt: TGTGCCAGCAGCGGGACCAAGGGACCCCCCCATACGCAGTATTTT
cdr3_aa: CASSGTKGPPHTQYF

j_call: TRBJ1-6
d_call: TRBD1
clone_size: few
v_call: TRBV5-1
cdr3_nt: TGCGCCAGCAGCCCGGACAGGGGGCTCTCACCCATCCACTTT
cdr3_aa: CASSPDRGLSPIHF

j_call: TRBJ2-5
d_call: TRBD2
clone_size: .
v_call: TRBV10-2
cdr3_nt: TGCGCCAGCAGTGAGTCTGGCGGGGGGGAAGAGACCCAGTACTTC
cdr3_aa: CASSESGGGEETQYF

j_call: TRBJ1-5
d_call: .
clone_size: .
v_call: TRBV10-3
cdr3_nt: TGTGCCATCAGCTCAGAGGGCAATCAGCCCCAGAATTTT
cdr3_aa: CAISSEGNQPQNF

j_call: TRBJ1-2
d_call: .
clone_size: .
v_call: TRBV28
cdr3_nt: TGTGCCAGCAGTGCCTACAGGGCGAACTATGGCTACACCTTC
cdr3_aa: CASSAYRANYGYTF

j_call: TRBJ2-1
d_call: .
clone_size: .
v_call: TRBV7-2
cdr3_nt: TGTGCCAGCACTAGGTTAGGCGGGGAGCCCTACAATGAGCAGTTCTTC
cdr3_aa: CASTRLGGEPYNEQFF

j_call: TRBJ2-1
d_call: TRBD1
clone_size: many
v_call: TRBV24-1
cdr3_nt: TGTGCCACCAGTGCCATGGACAGGGGAATCGATGAGCAGTTCTTC
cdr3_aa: CATSAMDRGIDEQFF

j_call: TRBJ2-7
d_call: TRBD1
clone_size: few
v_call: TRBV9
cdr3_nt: TGTGCCAGCAGCTTAACAGGGGGCGCGAGTTCCGAGCAGTACTTC
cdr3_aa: CASSLTGGASSEQYF

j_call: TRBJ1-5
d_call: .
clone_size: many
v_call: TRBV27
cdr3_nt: TGTGCCAGCAGTCCCCACGAGAGTGTAAAGCCCCAGCATTTT
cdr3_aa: CASSPHESVKPQHF

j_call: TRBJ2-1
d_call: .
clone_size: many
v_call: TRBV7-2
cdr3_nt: TGTGCCAGCAGCCGCGCCCTGGGCCGGACGACTACTGCGAATGAGCAGTTCTTC
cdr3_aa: CASSRALGRTTTANEQFF

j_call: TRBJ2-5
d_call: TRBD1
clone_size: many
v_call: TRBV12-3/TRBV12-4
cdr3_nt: TGTGCCAGCACCCGGACAGGGGGAGAGACCCAGTACTTC
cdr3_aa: CASTRTGGETQYF

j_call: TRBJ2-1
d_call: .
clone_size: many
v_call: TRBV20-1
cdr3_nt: TGCAGTGCTAGACCCCGGAGTGGGTCGCACAATGAGCAGTTCTTC
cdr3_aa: CSARPRSGSHNEQFF

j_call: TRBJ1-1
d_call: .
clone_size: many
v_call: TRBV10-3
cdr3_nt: TGTGCCATCAGTGACCTACTAATGAACACTGAAGCTTTCTTT
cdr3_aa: CAISDLLMNTEAFF

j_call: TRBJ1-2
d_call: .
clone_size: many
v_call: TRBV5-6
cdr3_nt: TGTGCCAGCAGCTCCGACACGTACTATGGCTACACCTTC
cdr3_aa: CASSSDTYYGYTF

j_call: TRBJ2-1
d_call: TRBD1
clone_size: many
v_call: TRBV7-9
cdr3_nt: TGTGCCAGCAGCACGGGACAGCTCTACTACAATGAGCAGTTCTTC
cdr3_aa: CASSTGQLYYNEQFF

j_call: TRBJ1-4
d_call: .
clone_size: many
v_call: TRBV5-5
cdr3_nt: TGTGCCAGCAGCTTGGGGACTAATGAAAAACTGTTTTTT
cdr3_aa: CASSLGTNEKLFF

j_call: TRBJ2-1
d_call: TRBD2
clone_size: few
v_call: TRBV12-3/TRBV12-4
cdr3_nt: TGTGCCAGCAGTCAAACCGGGACTAGCGGGGGGCCCTCCTACAATGAGCAGTTCTTC
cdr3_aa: CASSQTGTSGGPSYNEQFF

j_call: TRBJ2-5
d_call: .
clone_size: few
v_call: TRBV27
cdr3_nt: TGTGCCAGCAGTTTATCTGTCCAAGAGACCCAGTACTTC
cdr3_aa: CASSLSVQETQYF

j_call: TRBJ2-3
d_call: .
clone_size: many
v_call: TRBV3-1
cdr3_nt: TGTGCCAGCAGCCACCAGGGTGGGACGGGGACGCAGTATTTT
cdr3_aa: CASSHQGGTGTQYF

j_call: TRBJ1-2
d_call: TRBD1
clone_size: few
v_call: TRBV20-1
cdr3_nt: TGCAGTGCTACCGAACAGGGGGCGGGCTACACCTTC
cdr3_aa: CSATEQGAGYTF

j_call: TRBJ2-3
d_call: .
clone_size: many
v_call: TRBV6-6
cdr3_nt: TGTGCCAGCAGAGTTTCTAGCACAGATACGCAGTATTTT
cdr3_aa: CASRVSSTDTQYF

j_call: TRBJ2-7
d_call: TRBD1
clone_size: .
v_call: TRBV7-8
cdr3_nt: TGTGCCAGCAGCCTAAGACGGGACAGGAGCTCCTACGAGCAGTACTTC
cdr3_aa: CASSLRRDRSSYEQYF

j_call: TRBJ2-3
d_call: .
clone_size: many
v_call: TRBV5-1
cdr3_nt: TGCGCCAGCAGCTTGGAAGGGGCTAGCACAGATACGCAGTATTTT
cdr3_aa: CASSLEGASTDTQYF

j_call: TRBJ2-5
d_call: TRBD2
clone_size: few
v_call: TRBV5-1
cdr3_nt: TGCGCCAGCAGCTATGGGACTACCGGCACCCAAGAGACCCAGTACTTC
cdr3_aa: CASSYGTTGTQETQYF

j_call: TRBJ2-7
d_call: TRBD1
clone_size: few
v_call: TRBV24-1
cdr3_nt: TGTGCCACCAGTGAGACAGGGACCGAGCAGTACTTC
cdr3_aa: CATSETGTEQYF

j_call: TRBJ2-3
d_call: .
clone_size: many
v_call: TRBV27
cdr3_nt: TGTGCCAGCAGTTTTCGGGGGGCCGGGTCAGATACGCAGTATTTT
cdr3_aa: CASSFRGAGSDTQYF

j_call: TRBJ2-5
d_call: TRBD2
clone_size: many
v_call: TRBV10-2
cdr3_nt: TGCGCCAGCAGTGAGTGGTTAGCGGGGGAGCAAGAGACCCAGTACTTC
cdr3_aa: CASSEWLAGEQETQYF

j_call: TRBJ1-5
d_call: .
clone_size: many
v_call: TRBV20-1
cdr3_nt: TGCAGTGCCGGGGGGACGGTATATAGCAATCAGCCCCAGCATTTT
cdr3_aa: CSAGGTVYSNQPQHF

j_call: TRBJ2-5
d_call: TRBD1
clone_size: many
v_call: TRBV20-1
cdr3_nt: TGCAGTGCTAGAGCCGACAGGGATGTCCAAGAGACCCAGTACTTC
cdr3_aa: CSARADRDVQETQYF

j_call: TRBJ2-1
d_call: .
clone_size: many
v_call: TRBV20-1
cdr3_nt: TGCAGTGCGTTACAGGTTGGAACGGGTAAAAGGGGGGAGCAGTTCTTC
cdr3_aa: CSALQVGTGKRGEQFF